Sequencing of this TCR beta chain was carried out in a study of T cells in tuberculosis (dated by TCRdb to the late 2010s). Turning to the overall study: In the study, CD1B tetramers and high-throughput TCR immunosequencing were combined to characterize T cells specific for the mycobacterial lipid antigen glucose monomycolate (GMM). In a South African clinical cohort, IGRA-negative adolescents, IGRA-positive adolescents with latent tuberculosis and adults with active tuberculosis were compared, with roughly 10 people in each group. What the study reported, not specific to this receptor: Shorter CDR3-alpha lengths in active tuberculosis patients partly drove the smaller NN-distances, and the TCR-beta difference was not statistically significant. Compared with IGRA-negative controls, TCR-alpha repertoires from active tuberculosis had smaller mean NN-distances to GMM-specific TCRs, which suggests that these TCRs underwent clonal expansion. An accuracy of approximately 87% (AUROC about 0.91) was reached by a classifier using the diverse GMM-specific repertoire, compared with around 70% accuracy when GEM motif frequencies were used. Clinical samples were chosen by availability of cryopreserved specimens, and active tuberculosis cases were adults while controls were adolescents.

Remarks on this clone: It has no known antigen specificity. Nothing much larger sits one base from this clone, and base qualities are not available.

The immunoSEQ multiplex PCR assay was used to generate TCR libraries, with TCR-beta and/or TCR-alpha/delta assays applied to each sample. The amplified TCR libraries were sequenced on the Illumina high-throughput platform. The authors' pipeline ran thus. Clustering and dimensionality reduction were performed using pairwise TCRdist distances among GMM-specific receptors from ex vivo sorted or in vitro expanded T cells. The score assigned to each clinical repertoire was mean NN-distance, meaning the average TCRdist to the nearest 10% of tetramer-positive reference sequences. GEM TCR motif frequency was calculated as the fraction of unique TCRs that matched known GEM sequences in V/J usage and CDR3 length. Active tuberculosis was classified by linear discriminant analysis with leave-one-out cross-validation, implemented in scikit-learn. TCRdb took over this immuneACCESS table, retaining in-frame rearrangements with V and J assigned. Such tables are incomplete; in checked studies, under half of the missing clones stem from an unresolved V gene, and the remainder is unexplained. V, J and clone size are taken as reported in that table, and D and trimming were inferred from the DNA itself. The table for this sample lists 35,000 to 45,000 clones; 90% to 95% of them were counted only once. Around 10% of the sample lies in the top ten.

At study entry, a tuberculin skin test and the QuantiFERON-TB GOLD In-Tube IGRA were used to screen adolescents for latent tuberculosis infection. Immunosequencing was performed on unsorted cryopreserved PBMC, with 75,000 to 100,000 T cells per clinical donor covered on average. Eleven high schools in the Worcester region of the Western Cape, South Africa, served as enrollment sites for adolescents aged 12 to 18 years. Ten adolescents infected with M. tuberculosis and roughly 10 uninfected adolescents were chosen and matched for age and sex. PBMC from adolescents were isolated by density centrifugation from freshly drawn heparinized blood and then cryopreserved. The germline V gene sets CDR1 to SGHVS and CDR2 to FQNEAQ. Counted from cysteine to phenylalanine, this CDR3 has 18 amino acids. Only the CDR3 part of the read is kept: 54 bases, read in frame from the first base.

Rearrangement joined TRBV7-8 to TRBJ1-4; the D segment could be TRBD1, given 6 matching bases. The TCR originated in a donor aged 10 to 29 with latent tuberculosis or without tuberculosis infection. Some clones in this sample may be carry-over from other donors' samples. Sequenced input: PBMCs. In nucleotide form, the sequence is TGTGCGGACGCCCGTCGGGACAACTATCCAACAACTAATGAAAAACTGTTTTTT. Translated, this is CADARRDNYPTTNEKLFF.